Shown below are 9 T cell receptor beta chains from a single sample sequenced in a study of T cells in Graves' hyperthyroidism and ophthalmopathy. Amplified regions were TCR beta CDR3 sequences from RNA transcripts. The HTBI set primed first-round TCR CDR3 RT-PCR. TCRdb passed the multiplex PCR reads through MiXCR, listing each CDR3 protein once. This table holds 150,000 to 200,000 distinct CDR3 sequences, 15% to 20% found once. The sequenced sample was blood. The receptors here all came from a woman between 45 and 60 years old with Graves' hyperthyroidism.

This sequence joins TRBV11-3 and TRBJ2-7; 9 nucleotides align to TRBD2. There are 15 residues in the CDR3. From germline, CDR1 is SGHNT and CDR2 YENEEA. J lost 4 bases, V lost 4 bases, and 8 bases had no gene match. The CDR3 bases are TGTGCCAGCAGCTACAGTAGCGGGAGCGGGTACGAGCAGTACTTC. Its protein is CASSYSSGSGYEQYF. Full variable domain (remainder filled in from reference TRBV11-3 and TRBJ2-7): EAGVVQSPRYKIIEKKQPVAFWCNPISGHNTLYWYLQNLGQGPELLIRYENEEAVDDSQLPKDRFSAERLKGVDSTLKIQPAELGDSAVYLCASSYSSGSGYEQYFGPGTRLTVT.

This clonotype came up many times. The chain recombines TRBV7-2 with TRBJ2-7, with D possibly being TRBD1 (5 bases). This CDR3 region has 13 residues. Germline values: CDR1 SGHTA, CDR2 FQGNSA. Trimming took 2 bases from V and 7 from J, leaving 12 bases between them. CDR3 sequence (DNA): TGTGCCAGCAGCTTAAGGCAGGGTTTAGAGCAGTACTTC. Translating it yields CASSLRQGLEQYF.

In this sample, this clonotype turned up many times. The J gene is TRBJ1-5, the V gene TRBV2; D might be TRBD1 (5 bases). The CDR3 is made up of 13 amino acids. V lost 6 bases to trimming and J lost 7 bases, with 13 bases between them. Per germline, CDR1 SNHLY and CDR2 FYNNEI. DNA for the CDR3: TGTGCCAGCAGCCCGACAGCAGGGCAGCCCCAGCATTTT. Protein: CASSPTAGQPQHF.

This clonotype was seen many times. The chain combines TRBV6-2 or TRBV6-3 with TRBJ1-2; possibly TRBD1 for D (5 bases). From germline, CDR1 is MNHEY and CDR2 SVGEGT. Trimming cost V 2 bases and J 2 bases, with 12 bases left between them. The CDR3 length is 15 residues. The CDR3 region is CASSYAGTANYGYTF. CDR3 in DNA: TGTGCCAGCAGTTACGCCGGGACCGCGAACTATGGCTACACCTTC.

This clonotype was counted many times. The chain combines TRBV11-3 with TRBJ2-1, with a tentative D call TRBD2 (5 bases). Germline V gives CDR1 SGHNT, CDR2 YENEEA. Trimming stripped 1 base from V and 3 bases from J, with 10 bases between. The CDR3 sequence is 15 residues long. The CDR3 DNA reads TGTGCCAGCAGCTTAGGTTTTCGGGGCTACAATGAGCAGTTCTTC. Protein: CASSLGFRGYNEQFF.

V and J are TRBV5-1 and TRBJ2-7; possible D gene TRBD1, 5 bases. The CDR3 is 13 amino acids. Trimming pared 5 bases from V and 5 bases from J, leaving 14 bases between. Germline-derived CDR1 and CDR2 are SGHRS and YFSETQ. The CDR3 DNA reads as TGCGCCAGCAGGGACATCCTGCTGGACGAGCAGTACTTC. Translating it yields CASRDILLDEQYF. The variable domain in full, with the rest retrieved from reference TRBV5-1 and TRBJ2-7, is KAGVTQTPRYLIKTRGQQVTLSCSPISGHRSVSWYQQTPGQGLQFLFEYFSETQRNKGNFPGRFSGRQFSNSRSEMNVSTLELGDSALYLCASRDILLDEQYFGPGTRLTVT.

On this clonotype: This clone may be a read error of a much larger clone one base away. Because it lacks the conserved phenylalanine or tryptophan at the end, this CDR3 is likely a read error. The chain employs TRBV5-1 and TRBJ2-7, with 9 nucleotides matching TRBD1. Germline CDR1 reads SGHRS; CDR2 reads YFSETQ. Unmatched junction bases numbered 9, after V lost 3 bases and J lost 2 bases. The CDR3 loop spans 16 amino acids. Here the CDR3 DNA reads TGCGCCAGCAGCTCGGGACAGGGTTTCAGAGCCTACGAGCAGTACCTC. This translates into CASSSGQGFRAYEQYL.

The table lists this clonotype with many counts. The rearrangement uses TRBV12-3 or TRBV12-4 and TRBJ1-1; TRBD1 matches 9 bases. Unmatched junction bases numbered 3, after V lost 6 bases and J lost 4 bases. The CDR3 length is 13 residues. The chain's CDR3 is CASRDRGGTEAFF. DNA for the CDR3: TGTGCCAGCAGGGACAGGGGAGGCACTGAAGCTTTCTTT.

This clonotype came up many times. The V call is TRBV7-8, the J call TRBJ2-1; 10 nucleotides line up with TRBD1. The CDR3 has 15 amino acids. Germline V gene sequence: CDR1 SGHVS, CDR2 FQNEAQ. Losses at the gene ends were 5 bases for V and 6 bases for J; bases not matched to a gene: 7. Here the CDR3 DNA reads TGTGCCAGCAGCCCTGGACAGGGGGAATTCAATGAGCAGTTCTTC. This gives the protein CASSPGQGEFNEQFF.